A selection of T cell receptor beta chains follows, all from one sample in a study of blood T cells in healthy people across ages. TCRdb reanalysed the 5' RACE reads using MiXCR and keeps one entry per CDR3 protein. The top ten hold 20% to 25% of the sample, which has about 970,000 distinct CDR3 sequences, roughly 50% seen once. Sequencing input: blood. The receptors shown here come from a woman in her sixties or seventies in good health. Both conserved end residues are part of each CDR3. Fields, in order: J gene, clone size, D gene, V gene, CDR3 protein, CDR3 DNA. The D gene is left open where the match is weak. Clone sizes are given selectively: once, few, many, or a class where the clone is expanded.

J gene: TRBJ1-5
clone size: -
D gene: -
V gene: TRBV27
CDR3 protein: CASSLSFDQPQHF
CDR3 DNA: TGTGCCAGCAGTTTATCGTTCGACCAGCCCCAGCATTTT

J gene: TRBJ2-1
clone size: few
D gene: TRBD2
V gene: TRBV29-1
CDR3 protein: CSASRGRVNEQFF
CDR3 DNA: TGCAGCGCCTCTAGAGGGAGGGTTAATGAGCAGTTCTTC

J gene: TRBJ2-5
clone size: many
D gene: -
V gene: TRBV25-1
CDR3 protein: CASSESGTLETQYF
CDR3 DNA: TGTGCCAGCAGTGAATCCGGGACTCTGGAGACCCAGTACTTC

J gene: TRBJ2-3
clone size: few
D gene: -
V gene: TRBV29-1
CDR3 protein: CSVVVSGRRRLNTQYF
CDR3 DNA: TGCAGCGTTGTTGTTTCAGGGAGACGACGCCTCAATACGCAGTATTTT

J gene: TRBJ2-5
clone size: -
D gene: -
V gene: TRBV20-1
CDR3 protein: CSAPTLRDEQYF
CDR3 DNA: TGCAGTGCCCCGACTCTCCGCGATGAGCAGTACTTC

J gene: TRBJ2-3
clone size: few
D gene: -
V gene: TRBV15
CDR3 protein: CATSRHSSTDTQYF
CDR3 DNA: TGTGCCACCAGCAGACACAGTAGCACAGATACGCAGTATTTT

J gene: TRBJ2-1
clone size: -
D gene: -
V gene: TRBV6-5
CDR3 protein: CASRQALYNEQFF
CDR3 DNA: TGTGCCAGCAGACAGGCACTTTACAATGAGCAGTTCTTC

J gene: TRBJ2-2
clone size: -
D gene: -
V gene: TRBV7-7
CDR3 protein: CASSPRLANLLNTGELFF
CDR3 DNA: TGTGCCAGCAGCCCACGCCTAGCGAACTTACTGAACACCGGGGAGCTGTTTTTT

J gene: TRBJ1-4
clone size: -
D gene: TRBD1
V gene: TRBV4-2
CDR3 protein: CASSRGTEGIEEKLFF
CDR3 DNA: TGTGCCAGCAGCCGTGGGACAGAGGGTATCGAAGAAAAACTGTTTTTT

J gene: TRBJ2-5
clone size: few
D gene: TRBD2
V gene: TRBV24-1
CDR3 protein: CATSEPGLAAIHQETQYF
CDR3 DNA: TGTGCCACCAGTGAACCGGGACTAGCGGCTATACACCAAGAGACCCAGTACTTC